The rows below give T cell receptor beta chains drawn from one sample of a study of cytomegalovirus exposure and HLA in healthy donors. Measured with immunoSEQ multiplex PCR; TCRdb has only the in-frame clones, and not every one. This sample carries approximately 140,000 clones, 70% to 85% of them seen once, and the ten largest clones take under 3%. Material for sequencing was PBMCs. Source of these receptors: a boy aged 2 to 9 in good health and CMV-seronegative. Both conserved end residues are trimmed from each CDR3. Fields, in order: J gene, V gene, clone size, CDR3 protein. Clone size, where shown, is once, few, many, or a class for clones that have expanded.

J gene: TRBJ1-1; V gene: TRBV18; clone size: -; CDR3 protein: ASSRQGGMNTEAF
J gene: TRBJ2-2; V gene: TRBV27; clone size: -; CDR3 protein: ASKDYRGVTGELF
J gene: TRBJ2-2; V gene: TRBV11-2; clone size: -; CDR3 protein: ASSPWTGATGELF
J gene: TRBJ1-1; V gene: TRBV19; clone size: -; CDR3 protein: ASSNGLRRGPQAF
J gene: TRBJ2-1; V gene: TRBV5-8; clone size: few; CDR3 protein: ASTTMGGASYNEQF
J gene: TRBJ2-1; V gene: TRBV19; clone size: -; CDR3 protein: ASSIVGRIYEQF
J gene: TRBJ2-7; V gene: TRBV7-9; clone size: -; CDR3 protein: ASSSDMSYEQY
J gene: TRBJ2-3; V gene: TRBV5-1; clone size: -; CDR3 protein: ASSLGGTDTQY
J gene: TRBJ1-1; V gene: TRBV9; clone size: -; CDR3 protein: ASSLSGGRREAF
J gene: TRBJ1-1; V gene: TRBV7-9; clone size: -; CDR3 protein: ASSFGGLNTEAF
J gene: TRBJ1-2; V gene: TRBV4-1; clone size: -; CDR3 protein: ASSPTGGSFSGYT
J gene: TRBJ1-1; V gene: TRBV7-8; clone size: -; CDR3 protein: ASSLETGNTEAF
J gene: TRBJ2-7; V gene: TRBV4-1; clone size: -; CDR3 protein: ASSQYSGGTPYEQY
J gene: TRBJ2-3; V gene: TRBV6-5; clone size: -; CDR3 protein: ASIPGLAGPDTQY
J gene: TRBJ1-1; V gene: TRBV7-9; clone size: -; CDR3 protein: SSSDRDTEAF
J gene: TRBJ2-7; V gene: TRBV5-3; clone size: -; CDR3 protein: ARNKDRDEQY